The following is a T cell receptor beta chain sequence with its context. V lost 0 bases to trimming and J lost 4 bases, with 10 bases between them. Per germline, CDR1 MNHEY and CDR2 SVGAGI. This CDR3 has 15 residues. Per the study methods: Estimated nucleated cell counts came from reference gene primer amplification. Profiling relied on immunoSEQ multiplex PCR, and the TCRdb table lists in-frame clones only, not all of them. The D gene and trimming were derived from the DNA, and the V and J assignments and clone size from that table. The sample yields tens of thousands of clones, roughly 90% seen once. The data were obtained in a study of blood T cell repertoires in COVID-19. Study context: Some COVID-19 samples were acute and others convalescent; all came from the United States, Italy and Spain. In each case, the material was cDNA or gDNA derived from T cells, B-cell-depleted T cells, or PBMCs.

The rearrangement joins TRBV6-5 to TRBJ2-1; D may be TRBD1 (6 bases). The receptor was derived from a woman aged 55-69 years with active COVID-19. Sequencing used peripheral blood. This CDR3 reads CASSYSARGYNEQFF. For the CDR3, the DNA is TGTGCCAGCAGTTACTCGGCCAGGGGATACAATGAGCAGTTCTTC.